This T cell receptor beta chain appears in the sequencing data of a study of human T cells and chemical hapten exposure (TCRdb year 2021). With regard to the full study: For sensitization, 2% DPC in acetone was applied to an approximately 2 cm by approximately 2 cm area of upper inner arm skin. Throughout the roughly 25-week study period, patients were also given weekly therapeutic DPC doses on the scalp. This study followed changes in the peripheral blood TCR repertoire in vivo during primary and secondary sensitization of alopecia patients to the hapten diphenylcyclopropenone (DPC). About 29 alopecia patients gave blood for TCR sequencing at one to four time points (pre-sensitization, 2, 6 and 24 weeks). Patch tests used Finn chambers with 0.01% DPC on the upper back, scored after 6 days by International Contact Dermatitis Research Group standards. Blood samples were taken from patients before sensitization (week 0) and at 2, 6 and about 24 weeks after DPC sensitization. Libraries were combined into a pool for sequencing, and differences in TCR yield between samples came mainly from small differences in library volumes within the pool. The mostly female patient cohort included alopecia areata with under or over 50% scalp involvement, alopecia totalis and alopecia universalis. Beyond this particular receptor, the publication reports: Because every patient had alopecia, a presumed autoimmune disease, the patients' immune response might differ from that of healthy individuals. Patch test score correlated positively with the number of PT1 expanded TCRs, reaching significance at thresholds 8, 16 and 32 but not at 4. Compared with pre-sensitization or healthy control sets, expanded TCRs formed significantly more large CDR3 similarity clusters, which is consistent with antigen-driven responses. After repeated subsampling, changes were observed in the strength of the expansion versus patch-test correlation and in the threshold at which the correlation became significant. No change with DPC sensitization was found in the number of TCRs above 1 in 1000 frequency, and no evidence of global repertoire structure alterations was found.

The germline V gene (reference sequence) specifies LGHDT as CDR1 and YNNKEL as CDR2. Cut back by 4 bases and 0 bases, the V and J ends lie 9 bases apart. The CDR3 measures 14 amino acids from cysteine to phenylalanine. CDR3 DNA is the only sequence kept; it has 42 bases, read in frame from the first base. Library creation used RACE. Sequenced using a NextSeq 500. Library preparation attached unique molecular identifiers to individual cDNA molecules for quantitative, reproducible TCR counting. For every blood RNA sample, sequencing covered both the TCR alpha and TCR beta chains. In the authors' own workflow: The median number of TCRs per sample was over 85,000, ranging from about 23,224 to 690,600. The Decombinator software suite was used to annotate the V, J and CDR3 of the TCR reads. For the PS versus PT1 abundance plots, all samples were subsampled to the same number of TCRs (28,000). TCRs were defined as expanded if absent before sensitization and observed at least eight times at the 2-week time point. Starting from the raw public reads, TCRdb applied fastp trimming at Q25, assembled clones with MiXCR and retained in-frame beta chains. Here each entry gathers all rows of one CDR3 protein and keeps the most common genes and DNA. These V and J calls rely on TCRdb rather than the paper's analysis. This sample has 110,000 to 150,000 distinct CDR3 sequences in its table, and 10% to 15% of those were observed once. 1.3% to 1.5% of the sample rests with the top ten.

Reading the label with the study, this specimen's time point is: patch test 2, 6 weeks after DPC sensitization. This sample's treatment or condition label indicates: therapeutic diphenylcyclopropenone sensitization with weekly scalp DPC. At every patch-test visit, the blood draw took place before the patch test was put on. Patients were considered eligible if aged 18 to 70, diagnosed with alopecia and deemed suitable for DPC therapy, and patients were excluded if pregnant. Total RNA was extracted from unfractionated whole blood that had been collected in Tempus Blood RNA tubes. This clonotype was detected a few times. There is no known antigen for this receptor. The record has no base qualities; no much larger clone is one base away.

The sequencing used whole blood, collected in connection with sensitization to the hapten diphenylcyclopropenone (DPC). The source is a woman aged 45-65 years with alopecia areata. Some clones in this sample may be carry-over from other donors' samples. The sequence is built from TRBV3-1 and TRBJ2-5; a tentative D match to TRBD2 spans 5 bases. For the CDR3, the sequence is CASSPPGYQETQYF. In nucleotides, the sequence is TGTGCCAGCAGCCCGCCGGGATACCAAGAGACCCAGTACTTC.